The 12 T cell receptor beta chains presented below share a single source sample, sequenced in a study of TIL therapy for anti-PD-1-resistant metastatic lung cancer. Time point defined: pre-treatment sample, taken before nivolumab and TIL therapy. The immunoSEQ assay was v3. Clones were read by immunoSEQ multiplex PCR, and TCRdb kept only the in-frame ones, dropping some. The sample shows some 57,000 clones, over 75% of them seen only once. The source was blood, collected at baseline. The receptors here all came from a person between 30 and 79 years old with non-small cell lung cancer.

This rearrangement joins TRBV7-3 to TRBJ1-3; D is unclear. The V end lost 2 bases, the J end lost 5 bases, and 13 bases lay between the germline ends. The CDR3 consists of 15 residues. Germline CDR1 reads SGHTA; CDR2 reads FQGTGA. The DNA of the CDR3 is TGTGCCAGCAGCTTAGGTCTGGGGAAGAGAAACACCATATATTTT. Translated, it gives CASSLGLGKRNTIYF.

The rearrangement joins TRBV6-5 to TRBJ2-1; 13 bases fit TRBD2. This CDR3 is 15 amino acids long. V lost 7 bases and J lost 7; bases outside the gene matches: 7. Germline V gene data show CDR1 as MNHEY and CDR2 as SVGAGI. The CDR3, as DNA: TGTGCCAGCACCGAGGGACTAGCGGGGCGGAATGAGCAGTTCTTC. It translates to CASTEGLAGRNEQFF.

The rearrangement joins TRBV6-2 or TRBV6-3 to TRBJ2-7, with D unclear. This CDR3 contains 16 residues. In germline, CDR1 is MNHEY, CDR2 SVGEGT. Trimming left V 0 bases short and J 2 bases short, with 14 bases between. The CDR3 region is CASSYSPRANTYEQYF. CDR3 DNA sequence: TGTGCCAGCAGTTACTCGCCGAGAGCGAACACCTACGAGCAGTACTTC.

The chain combines TRBV9 with TRBJ2-3; TRBD2 matches 16 bases. The length of the CDR3 is 18 residues. Germline V gene data show CDR1 as SGDLS and CDR2 as YYNGEE. V dropped 2 bases and J dropped 3; count of bases not matched to a gene: 6. Here the CDR3 reads CASSVSGLAGGLTDTQYF. CDR3 sequence (DNA): TGTGCCAGCAGCGTTTCGGGACTAGCGGGGGGGTTGACAGATACGCAGTATTTT.

J is TRBJ2-7 and V is TRBV6-7; no clear D gene. TRBV6-7 is an ORF for which the function is uncertain. This CDR3 region has 12 residues. Trimming left V 2 bases short and J 9 bases short, with 11 bases between. Written as DNA, the CDR3 is TGTGCCAGCAGTTACCCGGCCGAAGTGCAGTACTTC. The encoded protein is CASSYPAEVQYF.

This chain connects TRBV29-1 to TRBJ2-5, with 7 bases identical to TRBD1. CDR3 length: 14 amino acids. Per the germline V gene, CDR1 is SQVTM and CDR2 is ANQGSEA. Unmatched junction bases numbered 9, after V lost 3 bases and J lost 5 bases. CDR3: CSVEAGGEGETQYF. Here the CDR3 DNA reads TGCAGCGTTGAGGCAGGGGGTGAGGGGGAGACCCAGTACTTC.

This chain joins TRBV27 and TRBJ2-1, with a tentative D call TRBD2 (6 bases). This CDR3 comprises 16 residues. V lost 2 bases and J 4 bases, leaving 15 bases between the germline ends. Germline V gives CDR1 MNHEY, CDR2 SMNVEV (reference sequence). In DNA form, the CDR3 reads TGTGCCAGCAGTTTAATTCGTGGCGGGGTATACAATGAGCAGTTCTTC. This sequence encodes CASSLIRGGVYNEQFF.

J is TRBJ2-7 and V is TRBV5-1, with 7 bases lining up with TRBD1. V lost 7 bases to trimming and J lost 5 bases; unmatched junction nucleotides: 3. Germline CDR1 is SGHRS and CDR2 is YFSETQ. This CDR3 region has 11 residues. The CDR3 here is CASGTDDEQYF. The CDR3 DNA reads TGCGCCAGCGGGACAGACGACGAGCAGTACTTC.

The chain has TRBV5-1 and TRBJ2-2; unclear D gene. V gave up 2 bases and J gave up 8 bases, with 7 bases separating them. The length of the CDR3 is 12 residues. The germline V gene has CDR1 SGHRS and CDR2 YFSETQ. CDR3 in DNA: TGCGCCAGCAGCTTCTTGGAAGGGGAGCTGTTTTTT. Translating it yields CASSFLEGELFF.

This clone was seen a handful of times. The chain joins TRBV10-1 to TRBJ2-1; maybe TRBD1 (7 bases). CDR1 WNHNN and CDR2 SYGVQD come from the germline V gene (reference sequence). This CDR3 contains 13 residues. The ends were cut back, 5 bases at V and 6 bases at J, with 11 bases in the middle. The CDR3 protein is CASSRQGGNEQFF. As DNA, the CDR3 is TGCGCCAGCAGTCGGCAGGGGGGCAATGAGCAGTTCTTC.

The J gene is TRBJ1-3, the V gene TRBV6-4; 8 nucleotides agree with TRBD1. With V trimmed by 6 bases and J by 4 bases, 5 bases remained unmatched. Germline V gene data show CDR1 as MRHNA and CDR2 as SNTAGT. The CDR3 sequence is 14 residues long. In DNA form, the CDR3 reads TGTGCCAGCAGGGACAGGGCGAAAGGAAACACCATATATTTT. It codes for CASRDRAKGNTIYF.

This clone was recorded a few times. This chain joins TRBV6-5 and TRBJ1-5; 7 nucleotides agree with TRBD1. The CDR3 is 14 amino acids. Germline loops: CDR1 MNHEY, CDR2 SVGAGI. Trimming cost V 7 bases and J 7 bases; bases outside gene matches: 10. CDR3 in amino acids: CASKEGGAGQPQHF. In DNA form, the CDR3 reads TGTGCCAGCAAAGAAGGGGGCGCAGGCCAGCCCCAGCATTTT.